This TCR beta chain is drawn from a study of Graves' ophthalmopathy and Graves' hyperthyroidism. Study findings and constraints: Sensitivity of about 67% and specificity of approximately 73% were achieved by the model that predicted ophthalmopathy progression. Among expanded thyroid clonotypes above 0.001 frequency, most also occurred in blood.

This clonotype has a count of ten or more. Its antigen remains unknown. Trimming took off 1 base at V and 8 bases at J, with 17 bases between the two ends. Germline V CDR1 and CDR2: KGHSH, LQKENI. The CDR3 loop spans 15 amino acids. Amplifying from RNA transcripts, the study obtained TCR beta CDR3 regions. First-round RT-PCR with HTBI primers preceded a second-round multiplex PCR. In TCRdb, the multiplex PCR reads were re-called with MiXCR into one record per CDR3 protein. The data hold roughly 400,000 distinct CDR3 sequences, with roughly 15% observed a single time. This TCR was sampled from a woman between 18 and 29 years old with stable Graves' hyperthyroidism. The chain links TRBV18 to TRBJ1-2; D remains unclear. Source material: peripheral blood. The CDR3 loop reads CASSPQSTGELGYTF. The CDR3 region has the DNA TGTGCCAGCTCACCACAGTCGACGGGAGAATTGGGCTACACCTTC.